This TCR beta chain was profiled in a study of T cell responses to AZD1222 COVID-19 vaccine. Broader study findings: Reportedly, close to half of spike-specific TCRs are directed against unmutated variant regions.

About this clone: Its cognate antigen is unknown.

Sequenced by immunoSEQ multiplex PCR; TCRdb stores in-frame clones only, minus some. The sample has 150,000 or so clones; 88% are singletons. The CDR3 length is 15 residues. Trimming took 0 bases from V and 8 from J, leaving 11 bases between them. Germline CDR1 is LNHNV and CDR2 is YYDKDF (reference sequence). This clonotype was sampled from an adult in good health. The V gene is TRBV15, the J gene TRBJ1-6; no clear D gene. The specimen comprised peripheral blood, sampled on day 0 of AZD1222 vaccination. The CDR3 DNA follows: TGTGCCACCAGCAGAGATGGTGGTTTGGATTCACCCCTCCACTTT. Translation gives CATSRDGGLDSPLHF.